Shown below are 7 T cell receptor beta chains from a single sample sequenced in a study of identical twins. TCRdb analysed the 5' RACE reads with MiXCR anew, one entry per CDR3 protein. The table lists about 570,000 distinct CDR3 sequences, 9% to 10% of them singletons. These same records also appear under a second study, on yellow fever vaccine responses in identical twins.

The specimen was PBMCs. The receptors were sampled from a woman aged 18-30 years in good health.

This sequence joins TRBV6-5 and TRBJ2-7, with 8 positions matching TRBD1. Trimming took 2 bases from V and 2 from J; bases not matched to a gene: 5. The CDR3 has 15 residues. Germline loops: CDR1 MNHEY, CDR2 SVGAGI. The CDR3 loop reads CASSYPQGAAYEQYF. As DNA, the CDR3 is TGTGCCAGCAGTTACCCTCAGGGGGCAGCCTACGAGCAGTACTTC.

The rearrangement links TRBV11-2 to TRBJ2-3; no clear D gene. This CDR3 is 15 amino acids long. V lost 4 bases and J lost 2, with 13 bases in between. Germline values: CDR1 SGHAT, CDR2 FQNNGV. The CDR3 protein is CASSSPTEPTDTQYF. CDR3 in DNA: TGTGCCAGCAGCTCCCCGACGGAACCCACAGATACGCAGTATTTT.

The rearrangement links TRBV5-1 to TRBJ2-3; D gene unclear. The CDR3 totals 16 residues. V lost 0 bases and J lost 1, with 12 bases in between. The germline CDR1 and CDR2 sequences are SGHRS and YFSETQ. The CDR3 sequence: CASSLEDPWGTDTQYF. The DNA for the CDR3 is TGCGCCAGCAGCTTGGAGGACCCCTGGGGCACAGATACGCAGTATTTT. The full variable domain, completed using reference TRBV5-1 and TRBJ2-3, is KAGVTQTPRYLIKTRGQQVTLSCSPISGHRSVSWYQQTPGQGLQFLFEYFSETQRNKGNFPGRFSGRQFSNSRSEMNVSTLELGDSALYLCASSLEDPWGTDTQYFGPGTRLTVL.

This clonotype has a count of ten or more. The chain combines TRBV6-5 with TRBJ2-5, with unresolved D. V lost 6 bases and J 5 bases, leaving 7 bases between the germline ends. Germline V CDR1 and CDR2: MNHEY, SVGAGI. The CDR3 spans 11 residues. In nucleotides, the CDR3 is TGTGCCAGCAGCAACCGGGAGACCCAGTACTTC. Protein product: CASSNRETQYF.

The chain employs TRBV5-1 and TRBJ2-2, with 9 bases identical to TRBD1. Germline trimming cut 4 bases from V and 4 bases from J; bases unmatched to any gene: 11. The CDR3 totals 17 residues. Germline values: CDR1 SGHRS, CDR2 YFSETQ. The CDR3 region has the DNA TGCGCCAGCAGCCCCGCGGGCGGGACAGGGCCCACCGGGGAGCTGTTTTTT. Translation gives CASSPAGGTGPTGELFF.

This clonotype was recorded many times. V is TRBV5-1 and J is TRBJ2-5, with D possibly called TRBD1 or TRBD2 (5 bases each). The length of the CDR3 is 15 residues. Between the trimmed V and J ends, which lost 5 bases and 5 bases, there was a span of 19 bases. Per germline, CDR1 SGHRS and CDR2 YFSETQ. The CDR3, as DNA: TGCGCCAGCAGGGGGACCGAGTGGGCCCATGAGACCCAGTACTTC. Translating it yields CASRGTEWAHETQYF.

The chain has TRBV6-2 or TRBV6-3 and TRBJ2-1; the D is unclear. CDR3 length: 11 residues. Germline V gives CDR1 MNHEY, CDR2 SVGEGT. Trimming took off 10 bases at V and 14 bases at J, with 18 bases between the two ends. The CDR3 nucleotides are TGTGCCACCGGGCCCGAGCTGGTTAAGTTCTTC. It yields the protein CATGPELVKFF.